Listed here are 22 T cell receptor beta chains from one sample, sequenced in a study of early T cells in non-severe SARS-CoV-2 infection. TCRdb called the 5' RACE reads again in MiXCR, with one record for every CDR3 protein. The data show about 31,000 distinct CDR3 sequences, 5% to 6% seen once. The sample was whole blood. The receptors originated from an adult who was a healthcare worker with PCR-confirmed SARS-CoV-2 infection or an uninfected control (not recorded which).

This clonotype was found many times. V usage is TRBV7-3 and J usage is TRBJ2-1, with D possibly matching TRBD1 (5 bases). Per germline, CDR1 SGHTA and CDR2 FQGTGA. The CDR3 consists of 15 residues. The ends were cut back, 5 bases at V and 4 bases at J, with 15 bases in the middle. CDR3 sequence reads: CASSPVRGSYNEQFF. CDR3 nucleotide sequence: TGTGCCAGCAGCCCTGTTAGGGGCTCTTACAATGAGCAGTTCTTC.

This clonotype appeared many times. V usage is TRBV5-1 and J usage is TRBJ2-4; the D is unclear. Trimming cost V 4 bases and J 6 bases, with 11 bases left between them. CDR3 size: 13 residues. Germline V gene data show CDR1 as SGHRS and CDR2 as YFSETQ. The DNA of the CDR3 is TGCGCCAGCAGCCCCCTCTTAGGAAACATTCAGTACTTC. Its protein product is CASSPLLGNIQYF.

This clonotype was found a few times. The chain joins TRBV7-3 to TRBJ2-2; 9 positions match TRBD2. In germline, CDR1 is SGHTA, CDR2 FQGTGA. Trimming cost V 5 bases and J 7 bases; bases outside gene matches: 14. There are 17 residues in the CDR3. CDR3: CASSPGLGGRVGGELFF. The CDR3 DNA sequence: TGTGCCAGCAGCCCAGGCCTTGGCGGGAGGGTCGGCGGGGAGCTGTTTTTT.

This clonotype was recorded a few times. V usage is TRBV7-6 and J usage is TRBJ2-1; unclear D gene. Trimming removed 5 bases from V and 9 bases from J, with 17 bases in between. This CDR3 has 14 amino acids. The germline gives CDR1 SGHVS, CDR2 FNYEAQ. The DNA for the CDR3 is TGTGCCAGCAGCGCAGGAGTAGCCGGAGCTGAGCAGTTCTTC. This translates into CASSAGVAGAEQFF.

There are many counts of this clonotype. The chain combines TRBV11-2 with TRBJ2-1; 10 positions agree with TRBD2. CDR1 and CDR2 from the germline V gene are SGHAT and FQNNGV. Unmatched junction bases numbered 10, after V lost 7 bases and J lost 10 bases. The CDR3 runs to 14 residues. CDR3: CASTKLAGPHEQFF. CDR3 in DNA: TGTGCCAGCACCAAACTAGCGGGACCCCACGAGCAGTTCTTC.

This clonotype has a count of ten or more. The DNA for the CDR3 is TGCAGTGCTAGAGTACTTGACAATCAGCCCCAGCATTTT. Protein sequence: CSARVLDNQPQHF. The chain links TRBV20-1 to TRBJ1-5; D is unresolved. Trimming removed 1 base from V and 3 bases from J, with 7 bases in between. CDR3 size: 13 residues. Germline V gene lookup returns CDR1 DFQATT and CDR2 SNEGSKA (reference sequence).

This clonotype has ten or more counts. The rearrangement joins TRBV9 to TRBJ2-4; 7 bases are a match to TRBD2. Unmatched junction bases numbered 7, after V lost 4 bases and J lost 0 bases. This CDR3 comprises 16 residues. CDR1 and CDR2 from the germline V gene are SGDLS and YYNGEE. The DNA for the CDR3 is TGTGCCAGCAGCAAAAGCGGGACCCTAGCCAAAAACATTCAGTACTTC. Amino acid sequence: CASSKSGTLAKNIQYF.

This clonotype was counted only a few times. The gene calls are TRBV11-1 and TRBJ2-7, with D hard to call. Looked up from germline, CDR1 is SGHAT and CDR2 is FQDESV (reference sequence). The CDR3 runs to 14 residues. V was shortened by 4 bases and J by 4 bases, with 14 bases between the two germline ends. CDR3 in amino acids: CASSSRPPPYEQYF. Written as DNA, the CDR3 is TGTGCCAGCAGCTCCAGGCCCCCCCCTTACGAGCAGTACTTC.

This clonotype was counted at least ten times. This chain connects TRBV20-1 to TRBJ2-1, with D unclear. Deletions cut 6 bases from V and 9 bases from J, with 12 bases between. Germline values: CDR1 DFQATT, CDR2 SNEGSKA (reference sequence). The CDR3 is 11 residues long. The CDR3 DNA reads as TGCAGTGCCGCGGCCCTGGGTGAGCAGTTCTTC. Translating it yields CSAAALGEQFF.

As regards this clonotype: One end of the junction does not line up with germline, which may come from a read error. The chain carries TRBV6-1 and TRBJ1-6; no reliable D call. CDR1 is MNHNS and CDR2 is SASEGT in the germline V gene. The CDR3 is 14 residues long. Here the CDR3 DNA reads TGTGCCTGCAGGTTTGCGGCGAGTAATTCACCCCTCCACTTT. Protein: CACRFAASNSPLHF.

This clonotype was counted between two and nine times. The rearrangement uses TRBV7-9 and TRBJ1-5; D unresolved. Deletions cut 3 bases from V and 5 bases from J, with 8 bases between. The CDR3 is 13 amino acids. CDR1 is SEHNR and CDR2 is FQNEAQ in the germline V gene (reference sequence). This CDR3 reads CASSFHGDQPQHF. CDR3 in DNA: TGTGCCAGCAGCTTTCATGGGGATCAGCCCCAGCATTTT.

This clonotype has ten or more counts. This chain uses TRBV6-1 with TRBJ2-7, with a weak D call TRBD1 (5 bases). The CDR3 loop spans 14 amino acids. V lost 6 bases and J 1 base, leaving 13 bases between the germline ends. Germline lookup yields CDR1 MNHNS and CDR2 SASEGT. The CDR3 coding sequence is TGTGCCAGCAGCCCACAGGTACAGTCCTACGAGCAGTACTTC. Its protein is CASSPQVQSYEQYF.

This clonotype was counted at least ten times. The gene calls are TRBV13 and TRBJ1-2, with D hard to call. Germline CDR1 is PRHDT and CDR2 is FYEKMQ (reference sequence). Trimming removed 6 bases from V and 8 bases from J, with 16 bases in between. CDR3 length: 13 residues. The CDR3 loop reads CASRQILFGGYTF. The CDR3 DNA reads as TGTGCCAGCAGGCAGATCCTATTTGGAGGCTACACCTTC.

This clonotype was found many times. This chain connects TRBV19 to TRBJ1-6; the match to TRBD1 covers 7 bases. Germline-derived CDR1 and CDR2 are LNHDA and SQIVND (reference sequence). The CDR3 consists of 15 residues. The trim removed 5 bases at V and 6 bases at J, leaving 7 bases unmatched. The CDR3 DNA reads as TGTGCCAGTAGTCCCGCGAACAGGGGTAATTCACCCCTCCACTTT. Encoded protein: CASSPANRGNSPLHF. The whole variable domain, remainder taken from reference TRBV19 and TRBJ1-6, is DGGITQSPKYLFRKEGQNVTLSCEQNLNHDAMYWYRQDPGQGLRLIYYSQIVNDFQKGDIAEGYSVSREKKESFPLTVTSAQKNPTAFYLCASSPANRGNSPLHFGNGTRLTVT.

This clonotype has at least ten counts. The CDR3 is CASSLVSGNGYTF. CDR3 in DNA: TGTGCCAGCAGTTTGGTTTCTGGGAATGGCTACACCTTC. The chain couples TRBV28 to TRBJ1-2; D is ambiguous. V lost 3 bases, J lost 6 bases, and 11 bases lay in between. CDR3 length: 13 amino acids. The germline CDR1 and CDR2 sequences are MDHEN and SYDVKM.

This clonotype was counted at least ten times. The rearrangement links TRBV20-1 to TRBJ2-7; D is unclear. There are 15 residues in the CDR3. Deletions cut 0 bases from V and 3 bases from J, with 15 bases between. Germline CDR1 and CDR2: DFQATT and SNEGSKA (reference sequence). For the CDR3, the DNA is TGCAGTGCTAGAGAGTTGGGTGGGAACGGCTACGAGCAGTACTTC. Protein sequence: CSARELGGNGYEQYF.

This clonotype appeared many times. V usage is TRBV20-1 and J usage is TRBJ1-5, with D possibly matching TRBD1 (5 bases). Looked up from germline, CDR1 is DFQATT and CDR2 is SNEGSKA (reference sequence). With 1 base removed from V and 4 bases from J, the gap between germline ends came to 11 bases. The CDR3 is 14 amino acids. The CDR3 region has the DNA TGCAGTGCTAGAGTGGACATGGGAAATCAGCCCCAGCATTTT. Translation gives CSARVDMGNQPQHF.

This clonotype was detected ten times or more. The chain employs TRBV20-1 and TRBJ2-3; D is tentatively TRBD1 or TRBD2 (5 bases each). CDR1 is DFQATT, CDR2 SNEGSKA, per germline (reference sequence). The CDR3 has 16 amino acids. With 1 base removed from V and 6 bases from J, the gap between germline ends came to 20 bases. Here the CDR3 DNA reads TGCAGTGCTAGAGCCGCCGGGACCTTAACGGCCGATACGCAGTATTTT. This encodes CSARAAGTLTADTQYF.

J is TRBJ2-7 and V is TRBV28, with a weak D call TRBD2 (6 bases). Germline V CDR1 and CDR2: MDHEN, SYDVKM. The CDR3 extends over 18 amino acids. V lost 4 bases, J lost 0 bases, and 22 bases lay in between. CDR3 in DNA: TGTGCCAGCAGTTCTGGACTATTTATCGCCGTCCGCTCCTACGAGCAGTACTTC. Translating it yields CASSSGLFIAVRSYEQYF.

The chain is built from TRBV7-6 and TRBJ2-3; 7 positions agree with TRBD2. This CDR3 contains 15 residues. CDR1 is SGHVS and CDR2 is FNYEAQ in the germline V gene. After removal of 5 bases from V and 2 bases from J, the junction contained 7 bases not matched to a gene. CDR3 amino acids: CASSPSGGFTDTQYF. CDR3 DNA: TGTGCCAGCAGCCCCTCGGGAGGCTTCACAGATACGCAGTATTTT.

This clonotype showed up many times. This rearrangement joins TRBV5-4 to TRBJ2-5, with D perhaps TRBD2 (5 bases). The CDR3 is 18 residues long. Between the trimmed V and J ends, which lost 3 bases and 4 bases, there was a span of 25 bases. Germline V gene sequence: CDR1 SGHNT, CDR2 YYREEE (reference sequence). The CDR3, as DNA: TGTGCCAGCAGCTCCCCCCCCCGACCGGGAACCCCACCAGAGACCCAGTACTTC. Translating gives CASSSPPRPGTPPETQYF.

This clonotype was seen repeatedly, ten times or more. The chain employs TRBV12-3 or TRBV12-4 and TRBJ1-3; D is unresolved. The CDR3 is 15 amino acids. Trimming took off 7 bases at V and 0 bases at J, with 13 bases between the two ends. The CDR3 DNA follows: TGTGCCAGCAAAGACACGTTCAGCTCTGGAAACACCATATATTTT. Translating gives CASKDTFSSGNTIYF.